A selection of T cell receptor beta chains follows, all from one sample in a study of ipilimumab plus nivolumab after autologous stem cell transplantation. The repertoire was sequenced with immunoSEQ multiplex PCR; TCRdb's copy has only in-frame clones and lacks some. The sample holds over 15,000 clones; around 80% are singletons and the top ten take 35%. Sequenced here: PBMCs, sampled in a trial of ipilimumab plus nivolumab as post-transplant consolidation. The receptor set was obtained from a male donor with diffuse large B-cell lymphoma. Each CDR3 is given with its conserved first and last residue. A D gene is named only where the DNA matches it firmly. Clone size, where shown, is once, few, many, or a class for clones that have expanded.

CDR3 DNA	CDR3 protein	J gene	clone size	D gene	V gene
TGTGCCAGCAGCTTAGGAACACGGACTAGCGGGTTTACCTACAATGAGCAGTTCTTC	CASSLGTRTSGFTYNEQFF	TRBJ2-1	once	TRBD2	TRBV7-8
TGTGCCAGCAGGGACAGGGGCTACATGAACACTGAAGCTTTCTTT	CASRDRGYMNTEAFF	TRBJ1-1	-	TRBD1	TRBV11-1
TGTGCCAGCAGCTTAGTTGGGACAGGGGGAGGCACCTACGAGCAGTACTTC	CASSLVGTGGGTYEQYF	TRBJ2-7	-	TRBD1	TRBV11-2
TGTGCCAGCAGCCGCGGACAGGGCCTATGGAACACTGAAGCTTTCTTT	CASSRGQGLWNTEAFF	TRBJ1-1	medium-sized	TRBD1	TRBV5-5
TGCGCCAGCAGCCAAGGTCCCTCGGCAGGGGGAAACACCATATATTTT	CASSQGPSAGGNTIYF	TRBJ1-3	-	-	TRBV4-1
TGCGCCAGCAGCTTGGTGGCAGAATGGGGCAATGAGCAGTTCTTC	CASSLVAEWGNEQFF	TRBJ2-1	-	-	TRBV5-1
TGTGCCAGCAGGTTCGCCCAAAACTCTGGGGCCAACGTCCTGACTTTC	CASRFAQNSGANVLTF	TRBJ2-6	-	-	TRBV2
TGCGCCAGCAGCGTCGAAACCGGTGGCTACACCTTC	CASSVETGGYTF	TRBJ1-2	-	-	TRBV5-1
TGTGCCAGCAGTCGGGGGAGAGAGACCCAGTACTTC	CASSRGRETQYF	TRBJ2-5	-	-	TRBV2
TGCAGCGTGGGGACAGGGTCAGCTAACTATGGCTACACCTTC	CSVGTGSANYGYTF	TRBJ1-2	-	TRBD1	TRBV29-1
TGTGCCAGCAGCCAACCGAATTGGGGTTCTGAAGCTTTCTTT	CASSQPNWGSEAFF	TRBJ1-1	-	-	TRBV11-3
TGTGCCAGCAGTGGAACAATTCAAGAGACCCAGTACTTC	CASSGTIQETQYF	TRBJ2-5	-	-	TRBV7-8
TGCAGCGTCTCGACCAGGGAGGGTTACTCTGGAAACACCATATATTTT	CSVSTREGYSGNTIYF	TRBJ1-3	-	-	TRBV29-1
TGCGCCAGCAGTGAGCCACTAGCGCATACGCAGTATTTT	CASSEPLAHTQYF	TRBJ2-3	-	TRBD2	TRBV10-2
TGTGCCAGCAGCTCTCGGCAGACCCAAGAGACCCAGTACTTC	CASSSRQTQETQYF	TRBJ2-5	-	-	TRBV7-3
TGTGCCAGCAGGGAAGGGGGCGCGATATTCGGCTACACCTTC	CASREGGAIFGYTF	TRBJ1-2	-	TRBD1	TRBV2
TGTGCCACCAGCTCGTCTTGGGCAGGGAGCAATCAGCCCCAGCATTTT	CATSSSWAGSNQPQHF	TRBJ1-5	-	-	TRBV15
TGTGCCACCAGACAGCAGCTTTATAGCAATCAGCCCCAGCATTTT	CATRQQLYSNQPQHF	TRBJ1-5	-	-	TRBV19
TGCGCCAGCAGCCACCAAGGGGGGGAGCTGTTTTTT	CASSHQGGELFF	TRBJ2-2	few	-	TRBV4-3
TGTGCCAGTAGTACCCTCCGGGGTGGCTACACCTTC	CASSTLRGGYTF	TRBJ1-2	-	-	TRBV19
TGCAGCGTGGGGGTTGGGGTTTTTGGCACTGAAGCTTTCTTT	CSVGVGVFGTEAFF	TRBJ1-1	few	-	TRBV29-1
TGCGCCAGCAGATTGGGGACAGGGAGCATGAACACTGAAGCTTTCTTT	CASRLGTGSMNTEAFF	TRBJ1-1	few	TRBD1	TRBV5-1
TGTGCCACACAGCCCGGGACAGGGCTCTATGGCTACACCTTC	CATQPGTGLYGYTF	TRBJ1-2	-	TRBD1	TRBV28
TGTGCCAGCAGTTTAGGGACAGGGCCAGAGACCCAGTACTTC	CASSLGTGPETQYF	TRBJ2-5	-	TRBD1	TRBV27
TGTGCCAGCAGCCAAGTTGTCGCGGGAGAAGGTCCAGGGGAGACCCAGTACTTC	CASSQVVAGEGPGETQYF	TRBJ2-5	-	TRBD2	TRBV4-2
TGCAGCGTTAGAGCCTCGCTCGCAGATACGCAGTATTTT	CSVRASLADTQYF	TRBJ2-3	-	-	TRBV29-1
TGTGCCAGCAGCCCCATGGGACTCTCGGGGGAGACCCAGTACTTC	CASSPMGLSGETQYF	TRBJ2-5	-	-	TRBV9
TGTGCCAGCTCATACTATGCAGATACGCAGTATTTT	CASSYYADTQYF	TRBJ2-3	-	-	TRBV2
TGTGCCAGCACCTCCGGACAAACCTACGAGCAGTACTTC	CASTSGQTYEQYF	TRBJ2-7	-	-	TRBV6-6
TGTGCCTGGAGTTCCCCTGGTACAGGGAAAAGGCCCCAGCATTTT	CAWSSPGTGKRPQHF	TRBJ1-5	once	-	TRBV30
TGTGCCAGCCAACTGCCCAAGGGAATCGACTATGGCTACACCTTC	CASQLPKGIDYGYTF	TRBJ1-2	-	-	TRBV19
TGTGCCTGGAGTGTCGGGGGGAGCACAGATACGCAGTATTTT	CAWSVGGSTDTQYF	TRBJ2-3	-	TRBD2	TRBV30
TGTGCCAGTAGTCCCCCCGACAGGGCCTATGGCTACACCTTC	CASSPPDRAYGYTF	TRBJ1-2	-	TRBD1	TRBV19
TGTGCCAGCAGCTTGGTCGTTAGGGGAAGGGCCAAAAACATTCAGTACTTC	CASSLVVRGRAKNIQYF	TRBJ2-4	-	-	TRBV5-6
TGTGCCAGTGGGGACAGGGCTTATGGCTACACCTTC	CASGDRAYGYTF	TRBJ1-2	-	TRBD1	TRBV19
TGTGCCAGCAGGCCTAGCGGGGGGCCTCGGGGCTCCTACAATGAGCAGTTCTTC	CASRPSGGPRGSYNEQFF	TRBJ2-1	-	TRBD2	TRBV2
TGTGCCAGCAGCCCGGGACTGTTGGGCTACACCTTC	CASSPGLLGYTF	TRBJ1-2	-	-	TRBV11-3
TGTGCCAGCAGCTTGGAATGGGCGGTGTCCTACGAGCAGTACTTC	CASSLEWAVSYEQYF	TRBJ2-7	few	-	TRBV5-5
TGTGCCAGTAGTAATGGACCCCTGGAGGAGCAGTACTTC	CASSNGPLEEQYF	TRBJ2-5	-	-	TRBV19
TGTGCCAGCAGCTTAAACTCCGGGGAGCAGTACTTC	CASSLNSGEQYF	TRBJ2-7	-	-	TRBV11-3
TGTGCCAGCAGCTTAGTTGGGGGCAAACACGAGCAGTACTTC	CASSLVGGKHEQYF	TRBJ2-7	-	-	TRBV11-2
TGTGCCAGCCAAAGGGCCAATGAGCAGTTCTTC	CASQRANEQFF	TRBJ2-1	-	-	TRBV7-9
TGTGCCAGCAGCCCCTGGAGCGGGAGGGCCGGGAACGAGCAGTACTTC	CASSPWSGRAGNEQYF	TRBJ2-7	-	TRBD2	TRBV5-4
TGTGCCAGCAGACCTCGGACGGGGGGCGAAAATGAAAAACTGTTTTTT	CASRPRTGGENEKLFF	TRBJ1-4	-	-	TRBV7-9
TGTGCCAGCAGCTTAGGACAACTTAATTCACCCCTCCACTTT	CASSLGQLNSPLHF	TRBJ1-6	-	-	TRBV11-2
TGCGCCAGCAGCTTACGACAGGTAAACACTGAAGCTTTCTTT	CASSLRQVNTEAFF	TRBJ1-1	-	-	TRBV4-1